The present entry profiles one TCR beta chain with its context. The antigen is undetermined. The same CDR3 can be traced to other DNA sequences in this sample. This specimen belongs to a study of Ad26.COV2.S vaccination and SARS-CoV-2 variants. The treatment here: 15 to 20 received Ad26.COV2.S at low or high dose, single or two shots; a few received placebo; per-sample allocation not given. The samples date from day 63 after the first vaccine or placebo injection. The study, taken as a whole, reports: Spike-specific TCR breadth in vaccine recipients exceeded that seen in placebo recipients. Spike-specific CD8+ and CD4+ T cell responses reportedly showed substantial breadth after vaccination.

Sequencing used immunoSEQ multiplex PCR; TCRdb keeps in-frame clones, though not all of them. The sample contains about 260,000 clones, around 88% of which appear only once. V lost 5 bases to trimming and J lost 6 bases, with 15 bases between them. This CDR3 has 14 residues. CDR1 and CDR2 (germline): LNHDA, SQIVND (reference sequence). The receptor comes from a person aged 18-65 years who received the Ad26.COV2.S COVID-19 vaccine or a placebo. The rearrangement joins TRBV19 to TRBJ2-3; the D gene is possibly TRBD2 (5 bases). The sequencing here drew on peripheral blood, taken in a trial of Ad26.COV2.S vaccine versus placebo. The CDR3 nucleotides read TGTGCCAGTAGTTCGAGCGGATCAACCGATACGCAGTATTTT. This encodes CASSSSGSTDTQYF.